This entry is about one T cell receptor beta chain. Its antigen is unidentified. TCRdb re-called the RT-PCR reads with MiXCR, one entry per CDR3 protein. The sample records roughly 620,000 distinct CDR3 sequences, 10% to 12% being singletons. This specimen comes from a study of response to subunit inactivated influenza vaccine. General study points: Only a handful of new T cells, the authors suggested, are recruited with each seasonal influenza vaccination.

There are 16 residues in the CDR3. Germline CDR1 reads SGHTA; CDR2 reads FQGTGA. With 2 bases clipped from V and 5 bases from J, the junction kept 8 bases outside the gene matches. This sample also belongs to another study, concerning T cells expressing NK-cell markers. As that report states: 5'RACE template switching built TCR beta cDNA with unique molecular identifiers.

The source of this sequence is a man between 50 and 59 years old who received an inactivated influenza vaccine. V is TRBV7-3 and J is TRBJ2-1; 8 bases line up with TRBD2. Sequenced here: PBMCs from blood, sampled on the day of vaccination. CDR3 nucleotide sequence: TGTGCCAGCAGCTTAGCGGGAGGTGGGCGGCACAATGAGCAGTTCTTC. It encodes CASSLAGGGRHNEQFF. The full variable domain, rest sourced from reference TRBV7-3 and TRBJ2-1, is GAGVSQTPSNKVTEKGKYVELRCDPISGHTALYWYRQSLGQGPEFLIYFQGTGAADDSGLPNDRFFAVRPEGSVSTLKIQRTERGDSAVYLCASSLAGGGRHNEQFFGPGTRLTVL.